These 12 T cell receptor beta chains were sequenced from one sample in a study of molecular identifiers for immune sequencing clone quantification. TCRdb recomputed calls from the PCR reads with MiXCR, one row per CDR3 protein. The top ten clones hold approximately 0.75% of a sample with hundreds of thousands of distinct CDR3 sequences, about 25% of them seen once. Specimen: naive CD8+ T cells from blood, with Jurkat cell RNA spiked in. Regarding subset: FACS-sorted CD8+CD4-CCR7+CD45RA+ naive T cells. The receptors originated from a human donor in good health. Some libraries in this study had Jurkat cell RNA spiked in.

With regard to this clonotype: One end of the junction fails to match germline, which may point to a read error. The V gene is TRBV5-1, the J gene TRBJ1-4, with TRBD1 identical over 8 bases. Per the germline V gene, CDR1 is SGHRS and CDR2 is YFSETQ. The CDR3 covers 15 residues. The CDR3 sequence: CASSGGTGPNEKLYF. For the CDR3, the DNA is TGCGCCAGCAGCGGAGGGACAGGACCCAATGAAAAACTGTATTTT.

This clonotype was seen at least ten times. V is TRBV30 and J is TRBJ2-5, with TRBD2 matching 7 bases. The V and J ends lost 3 bases and 4 bases, in that order; junction bases with no gene match: 8. Germline CDR1 and CDR2: GTSNPN and SVGIG (reference sequence). The CDR3 length is 14 residues. The CDR3 sequence is CAWSPELATETQYF. CDR3 bases: TGTGCCTGGAGCCCCGAACTAGCGACAGAGACCCAGTACTTC.

Note on this clonotype: A far larger clone is only one base removed, so a read error is likely. This chain joins TRBV27 and TRBJ2-7; D call uncertain. From germline, CDR1 is MNHEY and CDR2 SMNVEV (reference sequence). The CDR3 consists of 12 residues. Written as DNA, the CDR3 is TGTGCCAGCAGTCTCTACTCCTACGCGCAGTACTTC. Protein sequence: CASSLYSYAQYF.

This clonotype showed up many times. The chain has TRBV29-1 and TRBJ2-3, with 9 bases lining up with TRBD1. Germline assignment: CDR1 SQVTM and CDR2 ANQGSEA. The CDR3 length is 15 residues. J gave up 2 bases and V 4 bases, and 7 bases lay outside the gene matches. The CDR3 here is CSVAGGQGPTDTQYF. In DNA form, the CDR3 reads TGCAGCGTTGCTGGCGGACAGGGGCCCACAGATACGCAGTATTTT.

This clonotype was seen at least ten times. This sequence joins TRBV7-2 and TRBJ2-1, with 7 positions matching TRBD1. With 6 bases clipped from V and 7 bases from J, the junction kept 3 bases outside the gene matches. The CDR3 is made up of 12 amino acids. Germline CDR1 is SGHTA and CDR2 is FQGNSA. The CDR3 spells CASSRTGNEQFF. CDR3 sequence (DNA): TGTGCCAGCAGTAGGACAGGAAATGAGCAGTTCTTC.

This clonotype was recorded at least ten times. The rearrangement links TRBV5-1 to TRBJ1-2; D might be TRBD1 (5 bases). This CDR3 comprises 14 residues. V shed 3 bases and J shed 5 bases, with 14 bases lying between them. The germline CDR1 and CDR2 sequences are SGHRS and YFSETQ. This CDR3 reads CASSSGTDPYGYTF. For the CDR3, the DNA is TGCGCCAGCAGCTCCGGGACTGATCCATATGGCTACACCTTC.

In this sample, this clonotype turned up a few times. The rearrangement uses TRBV19 and TRBJ2-2, with TRBD2 as a possible D gene (5 bases). Trimming pared 5 bases from V and 3 bases from J, leaving 10 bases between. The CDR3 length is 14 residues. Germline CDR1 LNHDA, CDR2 SQIVND (reference sequence). DNA of the CDR3: TGTGCCAGTAGTCCCGGACTCTACACCGGGGAGCTGTTTTTT. Translation gives CASSPGLYTGELFF.

Regarding this clonotype: A much larger clonotype is one base distant, so this may be a read error. In this CDR3 the conserved last residue, phenylalanine or tryptophan, is missing, so a read error is likely. The CDR3 here is CSVEDPGTSYNEQFS. The CDR3 DNA reads as TGCAGCGTTGAAGACCCCGGGACCTCCTACAATGAGCAGTTCTCC. The chain links TRBV29-1 to TRBJ2-1; D may correspond to TRBD1 or TRBD2 (5 bases each). The germline V gene has CDR1 SQVTM and CDR2 ANQGSEA. V lost 0 bases and J 0 bases, leaving 9 bases between the germline ends. CDR3 length: 15 amino acids.

The chain's CDR3 is CASGEGTGANVLTF. Written as DNA, the CDR3 is TGTGCCAGTGGCGAGGGGACTGGGGCCAACGTCCTGACTTTC. The genes are TRBV7-3 and TRBJ2-6; D possibly matches TRBD1 or TRBD2 (5 bases each). V was pared by 9 bases and J by 2 bases, with 11 bases between. This CDR3 contains 14 residues. CDR1 is SGHTA and CDR2 is FQGTGA in the germline V gene.

This clonotype was observed at least ten times. This rearrangement joins TRBV3-1 to TRBJ2-2, with TRBD2 matching over 14 bases. This CDR3 region has 16 residues. The germline CDR1 and CDR2 sequences are LGHDT and YNNKEL (reference sequence). V gave up 5 bases and J gave up 5 bases; unmatched junction bases: 4. This CDR3 reads CASSSGLAGETGELFF. CDR3 sequence (DNA): TGTGCCAGCAGCTCGGGACTAGCGGGAGAGACCGGGGAGCTGTTTTTT.

This clonotype was seen repeatedly, ten times or more. The chain carries TRBV7-2 and TRBJ2-3; D is possibly TRBD1 or TRBD2 (7 bases each). Germline V lookup: CDR1 SGHTA, CDR2 FQGNSA. The CDR3 contains 21 residues. The ends were cut back, 1 base at V and 0 bases at J, with 26 bases in the middle. The CDR3 DNA reads as TGTGCCAGCAGCTTAGGGAGAGGGGGCTCTAGCGGAGGGTCTAGCACAGATACGCAGTATTTT. Protein product: CASSLGRGGSSGGSSTDTQYF.

This clonotype has at least ten counts. The chain employs TRBV29-1 and TRBJ2-6; 7 bases map to TRBD1. Germline V gives CDR1 SQVTM, CDR2 ANQGSEA. The CDR3 extends over 14 amino acids. J lost 2 bases, V lost 6 bases, and 4 bases had no gene match. Written as DNA, the CDR3 is TGCAGCGTACCAACAGGGGCTGGGGCCAACGTCCTGACTTTC. It specifies CSVPTGAGANVLTF.